These T cell receptor beta chains were read from a single sample in a study of shared clonotypes between healthy human individuals. The assay was immunoSEQ multiplex PCR, and TCRdb's table has in-frame clones only and misses some. The sample includes about 2.1 million clones, over 85% of them seen just once. Material: naive CD8+ T cells from PBMCs. These receptors originate from a man between 18 and 35 years old in good health. Some clones in this sample may be carry-over from other donors' samples. Each CDR3 is given with its conserved first and last residue. Fields, in order: D gene, V gene, J gene, clone size, CDR3 protein, CDR3 DNA. A D gene is named only where the DNA matches it firmly. Where a row states a size, it is once, few, many or the class of an expanded clone; other rows omit it.

>NA|TRBV27|TRBJ2-1|NA
CASSDQGGSYNEQFF
TGTGCCAGCAGCGATCAGGGGGGGTCCTACAATGAGCAGTTCTTC
>NA|TRBV27|TRBJ1-1|NA
CASSERLGMNTEAFF
TGTGCCAGCAGTGAACGTTTGGGGATGAACACTGAAGCTTTCTTT
>NA|TRBV28|TRBJ2-5|NA
CASGLGDVGETQYF
TGTGCCAGCGGATTAGGGGATGTAGGAGAGACCCAGTACTTC
>NA|TRBV28|TRBJ1-2|NA
CASSFPDSSGTF
TGTGCCAGCAGTTTCCCTGACAGCTCGGGCACCTTC
>NA|TRBV19|TRBJ1-5|NA
CASSIGHQPQHF
TGTGCCAGTAGTATCGGTCATCAGCCCCAGCATTTT
>NA|TRBV5-6|TRBJ2-7|NA
CASSFWTVYEQYF
TGTGCCAGCAGCTTCTGGACGGTTTACGAGCAGTACTTC
>NA|TRBV4-3|TRBJ2-7|NA
CASSQERQGLNEQYF
TGCGCCAGCAGCCAAGAGAGGCAGGGTTTGAACGAGCAGTACTTC
>TRBD1|TRBV13|TRBJ2-7|NA
CASSPGQLEQYF
TGTGCCAGCAGCCCGGGACAGCTAGAGCAGTACTTC
>NA|TRBV4-3|TRBJ2-7|NA
CASSQYQGGYEQYF
TGCGCCAGCAGCCAATACCAGGGGGGGTACGAGCAGTACTTC
>TRBD2|TRBV5-6|TRBJ2-5|few
CASSLLAGGETQYF
TGTGCCAGCAGCTTGCTTGCGGGGGGTGAGACCCAGTACTTC
>NA|TRBV2|TRBJ1-4|NA
CAGIPPLGEKLFF
TGTGCCGGGATCCCTCCCTTAGGCGAAAAACTGTTTTTT
>TRBD1|TRBV7-8|TRBJ2-7|NA
CASSMGQGVYEQYF
TGTGCCAGCAGCATGGGACAGGGGGTTTACGAGCAGTACTTC
>NA|TRBV5-6|TRBJ2-5|NA
CASSSSGYPETQYF
TGTGCCAGCAGCTCCTCCGGTTATCCAGAGACCCAGTACTTC
>TRBD1|TRBV2|TRBJ2-7|NA
CASEDRGPPSYEQYF
TGTGCCAGCGAAGACAGGGGCCCACCCTCCTACGAGCAGTACTTC
>NA|TRBV7-9|TRBJ2-7|NA
CASSFDSYEQYF
TGTGCCAGCAGCTTTGACTCCTACGAGCAGTACTTC
>NA|TRBV7-6|TRBJ1-3|NA
CASSLGRASGNTIYF
TGTGCCAGCAGCTTAGGCAGGGCTTCTGGAAACACCATATATTTT
>NA|TRBV2|TRBJ1-1|NA
CASSVAGTEAFF
TGTGCCAGCAGTGTAGCAGGAACTGAAGCTTTCTTT